This T cell receptor beta chain emerged from a study of Graves' ophthalmopathy and Graves' hyperthyroidism (dated by TCRdb to between 2018 and 2020). Concerning the study at large: Peripheral blood samples were taken at the time of initial diagnosis, before any treatment was given. The study used signatures of the TCR beta repertoire to tell Graves' ophthalmopathy apart from Graves' hyperthyroidism and to predict which patients would progress to ophthalmopathy. In total, approximately 140 blood samples were TCR-sequenced: some 43 ophthalmopathy, under 85 hyperthyroidism and about 17 hyperthyroidism-to-ophthalmopathy patients. To explore V-J signatures that distinguish ophthalmopathy from hyperthyroidism, a discovery set of 100 patients was enrolled, made up of about 40 with ophthalmopathy and fewer than 60 with stable hyperthyroidism. For independent validation, a separate cohort was made up of 18 to 20 hyperthyroidism patients plus 17 patients who later progressed from hyperthyroidism to ophthalmopathy. In about six hyperthyroidism patients, the T-cell repertoires found in thyroid tissue were compared with those found in blood. After sampling, hyperthyroidism patients received methimazole starting at 30 mg daily, and ophthalmopathy patients received high-dose intravenous methylprednisolone. Findings and caveats that apply to the study as a whole: Sample size was not predetermined statistically, and investigators were not blinded to group allocation. In validation, the model predicted ophthalmopathy progression with about 71% sensitivity and approximately 75% specificity; 12 predicted patients were CT-confirmed with GO in a median of around 6 months. Ophthalmopathy was separated from stable hyperthyroidism by the 13-signature model with around 89% sensitivity and roughly 82% specificity in cross-validation and with 80%/75% in the test set. Most of the expanded thyroid clonotypes with a frequency above 0.001 were also detected in blood, and it was suggested that the thyroid immune response may be reflected by blood repertoires.

The CDR3 spans 13 residues, from the cysteine through the phenylalanine. The CDR3 DNA has 39 bases and is translated from base 1. V lost 10 bases and J lost 2 bases; the stretch between them is 14 bases long. Via the germline V gene, CDR1 is ENHRY and CDR2 SYGVKD. TCR beta CDR3 regions were amplified from RNA transcripts for repertoire sequencing. The first round was an RT-PCR using HTBI primers with the Qiagen OneStep RT-PCR kit, and this first round was followed by a second-round multiplex PCR, then size selection and purification. Libraries were sequenced paired-end with 100 bp reads on an Illumina HiSeq2000. Per the source publication's procedure: SOAPnuke was used to process the reads, throwing out any read that had adapters, had uncalled bases, had a mean Phred below 15, or lacked an exact constant-primer or identifier match. High-quality paired reads were merged with COPE v1.2.5. Unique nucleotide sequences were defined as clonotypes and aligned to IMGT TRB V, D and J references using MiTCR v1.1. Analysis was restricted to V-J combinations with a frequency above 0.0001, which covered approximately 99% of repertoires. A TCR clonal expansion and chaos score per V-J combination was defined as the ratio of F50 clonal expansion to chaos observed in the TCRdist matrix. Welch's t-statistics and random forest were used to reduce the features to some 13 V-J combinations, which were then used as input to a naive Bayes classifier. The Morisita-Horn index was used to measure how similar the thyroid and blood repertoires were. The raw public data were reprocessed by TCRdb itself: fastp quality trimming at Q25, MiXCR clonotype calling, in-frame beta chains only. CDR3 protein sequences are deduplicated, and each keeps its most common genes and DNA. TCRdb's processing, not the study's, gives the V and J calls here. Counted in this sample were under 60,000 distinct CDR3 sequences; roughly 46% of them appeared once. The biggest ten clones account for roughly 5% of the sample.

As for this clonotype: Its antigen target is currently unknown. The sample holds no much larger clone one base away, and base qualities are not on file.

Patients with ophthalmopathy had moderately to severely active disease, with a Clinical Activity Score of 3 or more, a NOSPECS grade of 4 or more, and a disease duration of less than 3 months. Anyone with other autoimmune diseases, uncontrolled infections, pregnancy or lactation was excluded from the study. Diagnosis was based on clinical symptoms, serum thyroxine, TRAb, thyroid ultrasound and orbital computed tomography. Ficoll-Paque density gradient centrifugation was used to isolate PBMCs from 9.5 to 10 ml of fresh peripheral blood. Trizol reagent was used to extract the total RNA, and its quality was then checked on an Agilent 2100 Bioanalyzer.

The TCR was taken from an adult woman with Graves' ophthalmopathy. Sequencing input: peripheral blood. Recombination connected TRBV10-3 to TRBJ1-2; perhaps TRBD1 is the D gene, with 6 bases matching. CDR3 reads: CATSQGANYGYTF. The nucleotide sequence reads TGTGCCACCTCACAGGGCGCGAACTATGGCTACACCTTC.